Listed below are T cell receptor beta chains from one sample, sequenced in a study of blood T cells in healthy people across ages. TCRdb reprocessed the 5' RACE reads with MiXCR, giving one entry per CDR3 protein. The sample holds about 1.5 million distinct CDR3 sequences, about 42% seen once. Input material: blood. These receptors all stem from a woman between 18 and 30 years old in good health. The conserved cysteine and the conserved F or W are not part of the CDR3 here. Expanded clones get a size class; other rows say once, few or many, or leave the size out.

SARDPVASHNQPPH,once,TRBV20-1,TRBJ1-5
ASSFPRGQSSLAPTYEQY,few,TRBV7-2,TRBJ2-7
ASSLDPFQGDYEQY,.,TRBV11-2,TRBJ2-7
SAVTGVSSYNEQF,.,TRBV20-1,TRBJ2-1
ATSEAGGLAGGNYNEQY,once,TRBV24-1,TRBJ2-7
ASRQDRENEKLF,.,TRBV7-2,TRBJ1-4
ATSDNTYTDTQY,.,TRBV24-1,TRBJ2-3
STIADPKNIQY,.,TRBV20-1,TRBJ2-4
ASSEYPGEDYGYT,.,TRBV6-1,TRBJ1-2
ASSSPGTGVDEQY,.,TRBV7-2,TRBJ2-7
AISESTVSSSPLH,.,TRBV10-3,TRBJ1-6
ASSRDSVGNTEAF,.,TRBV5-1,TRBJ1-1
ASRTGGENQPQH,.,TRBV28,TRBJ1-5
ASGATDRDLFGANVLT,.,TRBV12-5,TRBJ2-6
ASSSSAYNEQF,many,TRBV12-3/TRBV12-4,TRBJ2-1
ASSYGGLARTDTQY,few,TRBV6-2/TRBV6-3,TRBJ2-3
ASRPRTGADQPQH,few,TRBV5-1,TRBJ1-5